Following are 28 T cell receptor beta chains from one sample sequenced in a study of blood T cell repertoires in COVID-19. The repertoire was sequenced with immunoSEQ multiplex PCR; TCRdb's copy has only in-frame clones and lacks some. Of 40,000 to 55,000 clones in the sample, nearly 90% were seen once. Source material: peripheral blood. These receptors originate from a man aged 50-60 years with active COVID-19.

This sequence joins TRBV13 and TRBJ1-3, with a tentative D call TRBD1 (6 bases). Germline assignment: CDR1 PRHDT and CDR2 FYEKMQ (reference sequence). The CDR3 spans 16 residues. The ends were cut back, 2 bases at V and 4 bases at J, with 15 bases in the middle. CDR3 loop: CASSLRRGGHGNTIYF. In DNA, the CDR3 is TGTGCCAGCAGCTTACGGAGGGGGGGGCACGGAAACACCATATATTTT.

The chain combines TRBV5-1 with TRBJ2-3; 12 bases fit TRBD2. The germline V gene encodes CDR1 SGHRS and CDR2 YFSETQ. The length of the CDR3 is 17 residues. V trimming: 4 bases; J trimming: 3 bases; junction bases outside the gene matches: 9. Here the CDR3 DNA reads TGCGCCAGCAGCCCAATAAAGACTAGCGGGAGAACAGATACGCAGTATTTT. It specifies CASSPIKTSGRTDTQYF.

This clone showed up just once. The chain is built from TRBV6-2 or TRBV6-3 and TRBJ2-6; weak D call: TRBD2 (6 bases). The CDR3 is 15 amino acids. Germline V CDR1 and CDR2: MNHEY, SVGEGT. With 2 bases removed from V and 3 bases from J, the gap between germline ends came to 8 bases. CDR3 loop: CASSYGGSGANVLTF. As DNA, the CDR3 is TGTGCCAGCAGTTACGGAGGGAGTGGGGCCAACGTCCTGACTTTC.

The count of this clone is one. The rearrangement joins TRBV5-5 to TRBJ2-7; 8 bases agree with TRBD1. Germline V gene data show CDR1 as SGHKS and CDR2 as YYEKEE (reference sequence). The CDR3 runs to 16 residues. V shed 1 base, J shed 4 bases, and the junction held 10 bases outside the gene matches. DNA of the CDR3: TGTGCCAGCAGCTTGATCGTTTCAGGGGGCTTGTACGAGCAGTACGTC. The encoded protein is CASSLIVSGGLYEQYV.

This clone has just a few counts. J is TRBJ2-1 and V is TRBV9, with D hard to call. V was shortened by 4 bases and J by 9 bases, with 17 bases between the two germline ends. The CDR3 covers 14 residues. Germline CDR1 is SGDLS and CDR2 is YYNGEE. The CDR3 sequence: CASSSMGSPVEQFF. CDR3 nucleotides: TGTGCCAGCAGCTCGATGGGTAGCCCAGTTGAGCAGTTCTTC.

The rearrangement joins TRBV6-5 to TRBJ2-1; 7 bases line up with TRBD1. V was clipped by 11 bases and J by 10 bases; unmatched bases: 14. Germline V gene sequence: CDR1 MNHEY, CDR2 SVGAGI. This CDR3 has 13 residues. The DNA for the CDR3 is TGTGCCGTCCGTGGCAGAAGGGGGCCCGAGCAGTTCTTC. Translation: CAVRGRRGPEQFF.

This clone was recorded once. The chain employs TRBV11-2 and TRBJ2-5, with D perhaps matching TRBD2 (5 bases). In germline, CDR1 is SGHAT, CDR2 FQNNGV. This CDR3 is 14 amino acids long. The V end was cut by 6 bases, the J end by 3 bases, with 14 bases between. The DNA of the CDR3 is TGTGCCAGCAGAAGAGGGTCAATTAAAGAGACCCAGTACTTC. It codes for CASRRGSIKETQYF.

The chain recombines TRBV19 with TRBJ1-1, with 10 bases matching TRBD1. The CDR3 contains 15 residues. Germline trimming cut 5 bases from V and 4 bases from J; bases unmatched to any gene: 7. From germline, CDR1 is LNHDA and CDR2 SQIVND (reference sequence). The CDR3 here is CASSLGQGRSTEAFF. The DNA for the CDR3 is TGTGCCAGTAGTCTGGGACAGGGGAGGAGCACTGAAGCTTTCTTT.

This clone occurred once. The gene calls are TRBV5-5 and TRBJ1-2; D is ambiguous. This CDR3 spans 13 amino acids. Per germline, CDR1 SGHKS and CDR2 YYEKEE (reference sequence). The V gene lost 4 bases and the J gene lost 8 bases, with 15 bases spanning the gap. The CDR3 DNA follows: TGTGCCAGCAGCGTCAGAGAGGGAAGCGGCTACACCTTC. Translating gives CASSVREGSGYTF. Full variable domain (missing parts from reference TRBV5-5 and TRBJ1-2): DAGVTQSPTHLIKTRGQQVTLRCSPISGHKSVSWYQQVLGQGPQFIFQYYEKEERGRGNFPDRFSARQFPNYSSELNVNALLLGDSALYLCASSVREGSGYTFGSGTRLTVV.

This chain uses TRBV9 with TRBJ2-1; 8 bases align to TRBD2. The V gene's germline CDR1 is SGDLS and CDR2 YYNGEE. V gave up 3 bases and J gave up 3 bases; unmatched junction bases: 2. The CDR3 has 14 residues. For the CDR3, the DNA is TGTGCCAGCAGCGCCGGGACTAGCTACAATGAGCAGTTCTTC. Translated: CASSAGTSYNEQFF.

V gene TRBV30 combines with J gene TRBJ1-1, with D unresolved. The length of the CDR3 is 13 residues. The germline CDR1 and CDR2 sequences are GTSNPN and SVGIG (reference sequence). CDR3 protein: CALKSGRNTEAFF. The DNA for the CDR3 is TGTGCTCTTAAGAGCGGGCGAAACACTGAAGCTTTCTTT.

In this sample, this clone turned up a few times. This rearrangement joins TRBV9 to TRBJ1-5; D not certain. Germline CDR1 and CDR2: SGDLS and YYNGEE. The CDR3 has 13 residues. Deletions cut 3 bases from V and 4 bases from J, with 8 bases between. CDR3 protein: CASSETLNQPQHF. Written as DNA, the CDR3 is TGTGCCAGCAGCGAGACTCTAAATCAGCCCCAGCATTTT.

This rearrangement joins TRBV5-5 to TRBJ1-3; 10 bases line up with TRBD1. Germline CDR1 and CDR2: SGHKS and YYEKEE (reference sequence). J lost 4 bases, V lost 6 bases, and 7 bases had no gene match. The CDR3 has 15 residues. Written as DNA, the CDR3 is TGTGCCAGCAACTACGGGACAGGGGTCGGAAACACCATATATTTT. Translation: CASNYGTGVGNTIYF.

The chain has TRBV4-2 and TRBJ2-2, with no clear D. CDR1 and CDR2 (germline): LGHNA, YNFKEQ. V was cut by 4 bases and J by 0 bases, with 12 bases left in between. The CDR3 has 16 amino acids. The CDR3 DNA sequence: TGTGCCAGCAGCCGAGAAACAGACGCGAACACCGGGGAGCTGTTTTTT. It yields the protein CASSRETDANTGELFF.

This sequence joins TRBV27 and TRBJ1-5, with D perhaps TRBD1 (6 bases). The CDR3 is 13 amino acids. Germline V gene data show CDR1 as MNHEY and CDR2 as SMNVEV (reference sequence). Trimming cost V 6 bases and J 3 bases, with 9 bases left between them. The CDR3 sequence is CASRHRDNQPQHF. The DNA for the CDR3 is TGTGCCAGCAGGCACAGGGACAATCAGCCCCAGCATTTT.

The chain employs TRBV7-9 and TRBJ2-7; 9 bases match TRBD1. With V trimmed by 0 bases and J by 5 bases, 2 bases remained unmatched. The length of the CDR3 is 14 residues. Germline CDR1 SEHNR, CDR2 FQNEAQ (reference sequence). This CDR3 reads CASSLARTGDEQYF. As DNA, the CDR3 is TGTGCCAGCAGCTTAGCTAGGACAGGGGACGAGCAGTACTTC.

The chain employs TRBV2 and TRBJ2-1; 9 nucleotides match TRBD2. Germline V gene lookup returns CDR1 SNHLY and CDR2 FYNNEI. This CDR3 comprises 15 residues. V was pared by 3 bases and J by 10 bases, with 10 bases of the junction left unmatched. The CDR3 region has the DNA TGTGCCAGCAGTGACCGGGCGGGGGGGCAGTCGGAGCAGTTCTTC. Protein sequence: CASSDRAGGQSEQFF.

The table lists this clone with a count of one. This chain joins TRBV3-1 (or the pseudogene TRBV3-2) and TRBJ2-7, with 10 bases identical to TRBD1. The CDR3 totals 13 residues. CDR1 is LGHDT and CDR2 is YNNKEL in the germline V gene (reference sequence). The CDR3: CASSQGTGAEQYV. CDR3 DNA: TGTGCCAGCAGTCAAGGGACAGGGGCCGAGCAGTACGTC.

V and J are TRBV6-5 and TRBJ2-3, with D possibly being TRBD2 (6 bases). Deletions cut 4 bases from V and 0 bases from J, with 14 bases between. This CDR3 comprises 16 residues. Germline CDR1 and CDR2: MNHEY and SVGAGI. CDR3 coding DNA: TGTGCCAGCAGTTGGCTAGCGAGTACTAGCACAGATACGCAGTATTTT. Amino acids: CASSWLASTSTDTQYF.

The J gene is TRBJ2-1, the V gene TRBV11-2; D is perhaps TRBD2 (6 bases). The V gene lost 1 base and the J gene lost 5 bases, with 12 bases spanning the gap. The CDR3 loop spans 15 amino acids. Germline V CDR1 and CDR2: SGHAT, FQNNGV. The CDR3 DNA follows: TGTGCCAGCAGCTTAGCGGGACTTGGTAACAATGAGCAGTTCTTC. This codes for CASSLAGLGNNEQFF. The whole variable domain, remainder taken from reference TRBV11-2 and TRBJ2-1, is EAGVAQSPRYKIIEKRQSVAFWCNPISGHATLYWYQQILGQGPKLLIQFQNNGVVDDSQLPKDRFSAERLKGVDSTLKIQPAKLEDSAVYLCASSLAGLGNNEQFFGPGTRLTVL.

This sequence joins TRBV7-3 and TRBJ2-3; D is unclear. V was trimmed by 4 bases and J by 0 bases, leaving 8 bases between them. The CDR3 length is 14 residues. Germline CDR1 is SGHTA and CDR2 is FQGTGA. The CDR3 nucleotides read TGTGCCAGCAGCTACGACTCGAGCACAGATACGCAGTATTTT. It encodes CASSYDSSTDTQYF.

Only one count was recorded for this clone. This chain uses TRBV5-1 with TRBJ2-2; TRBD1 aligns across 7 bases. Germline V gives CDR1 SGHRS, CDR2 YFSETQ. This CDR3 contains 15 residues. The trim removed 2 bases at V and 3 bases at J, leaving 4 bases unmatched. Here the CDR3 reads CASSFPGQDTGELFF. The CDR3 nucleotides read TGCGCCAGCAGCTTCCCTGGACAGGACACCGGGGAGCTGTTTTTT.

The chain recombines TRBV9 with TRBJ2-2; 7 bases map to TRBD2. The CDR3 is made up of 14 amino acids. Germline V CDR1 and CDR2: SGDLS, YYNGEE. The V and J ends lost 3 bases and 7 bases, in that order; junction bases with no gene match: 6. The CDR3 region is CASSASGQIGELFF. CDR3 in DNA: TGTGCCAGCAGCGCTAGCGGTCAGATCGGGGAGCTGTTTTTT.

The rearrangement links TRBV9 to TRBJ2-1, with D possibly matching TRBD1 (7 bases). This CDR3 has 16 amino acids. The germline V and J ends were trimmed by 4 bases and 4 bases, with 18 bases remaining between them. The V gene's germline CDR1 is SGDLS and CDR2 YYNGEE. The CDR3: CASSIRGALNYNEQFF. CDR3 nucleotide sequence: TGTGCCAGCAGCATCAGGGGGGCCCTAAATTACAATGAGCAGTTCTTC.

The chain combines TRBV4-2 with TRBJ1-4, with D possibly being TRBD1 (5 bases). The CDR3 runs 14 residues. Germline CDR1 and CDR2: LGHNA and YNFKEQ. V was cut by 0 bases and J by 10 bases, with 12 bases left in between. The CDR3 sequence is CASSQDPGGGKLFF. Written as DNA, the CDR3 is TGTGCCAGCAGCCAAGATCCGGGGGGAGGAAAACTGTTTTTT.

The chain carries TRBV11-2 and TRBJ2-3; no firm D call. The CDR3 covers 13 residues. Germline loops: CDR1 SGHAT, CDR2 FQNNGV. Trimming cost V 4 bases and J 4 bases, with 9 bases left between them. The CDR3 DNA is TGTGCCAGCAGCTCCGAGCTCCCAGATACGCAGTATTTT. Its protein product is CASSSELPDTQYF.

The V and J genes are TRBV18 and TRBJ1-6; 7 positions match TRBD1. V lost 0 bases to trimming and J lost 7 bases; unmatched junction nucleotides: 6. The CDR3 covers 16 residues. Germline CDR1 is KGHSH and CDR2 is LQKENI. CDR3 DNA: TGTGCCAGCTCACCACCAGGGGGCAATAGGAATTCACCCCTCCACTTT. This encodes CASSPPGGNRNSPLHF.

The chain is built from TRBV28 and TRBJ1-5, with D possibly matching TRBD1 (6 bases). The V end lost 2 bases, the J end lost 7 bases, and 15 bases lay between the germline ends. Germline CDR1 MDHEN, CDR2 SYDVKM. The CDR3 runs to 15 residues. The CDR3 DNA reads as TGTGCCAGCAGTTTACCGGGCCAGGGGATACAGCCCCAGCATTTT. This translates into CASSLPGQGIQPQHF.